A selection of T cell receptor beta chains follows, all from one sample in a study of cytomegalovirus exposure and HLA in healthy donors. Assay used: immunoSEQ multiplex PCR; TCRdb lists only in-frame clones, some missing. The table records approximately 100,000 clones, approximately 80% of them present only once. The sample comprised PBMCs. These receptors came from a female donor in good health and CMV-seronegative. Each CDR3 is given with its conserved first and last residue. Fields, in order: V gene, clone size, D gene, J gene, CDR3 DNA, CDR3 protein. The D gene is left open where the match is weak. For some rows the clone size is stated as once, few or many, or as a class when expanded; others skip it.

TRBV9	-	-	TRBJ2-7	TGTGCCAGCAGCCCCGCCGAACAGGGCTCCTACGAGCAGTACTTC	CASSPAEQGSYEQYF
TRBV14	-	-	TRBJ1-2	TGTGCCAGCAGCCAAGATAACGGCGGTTACTATGGCTACACCTTC	CASSQDNGGYYGYTF
TRBV7-9	-	-	TRBJ2-2	TGTGCCAGCACCTCCGCGGGCGGGGAGCTGTTTTTT	CASTSAGGELFF
TRBV6-5	-	TRBD2	TRBJ2-1	TGTGCCAGCAGTTTGGGACTAGCGGGGGGGTTGTCTTTCTTC	CASSLGLAGGLSFF
TRBV6-6	-	-	TRBJ2-5	TGTGCCAGCAGCTTCCCGGGCCGGACACGAAAAGAGACCCAGTACTTC	CASSFPGRTRKETQYF
TRBV10-3	-	-	TRBJ2-3	TGTGCCATCAGTGTCCGGGACTTCACAGATACGCAGTATTTT	CAISVRDFTDTQYF
TRBV7-8	-	-	TRBJ1-1	TGTGCCAGCAGCACCCAGGGTTCTGAAGCTTTCTTT	CASSTQGSEAFF
TRBV2	-	TRBD1	TRBJ2-5	TGTGCCAGCATCAGAGGAACAGGGGGCCGAGAGACCCAGTACTTC	CASIRGTGGRETQYF
TRBV5-6	-	-	TRBJ2-5	TGTGCCAGCAGGGGGGGAGGACAAGAGACCCAGTACTTC	CASRGGGQETQYF
TRBV12-1	-	-	TRBJ2-7	TGTGCCAGCAGCTTTCGGACTCCTCTAGGGGAGCAGTACTTC	CASSFRTPLGEQYF
TRBV27	-	TRBD2	TRBJ2-7	TGTGCCAGCAGTTTAAAGCCTAGCGGGCCGTCCTACGAGCAGTACTTC	CASSLKPSGPSYEQYF
TRBV7-2	few	-	TRBJ1-1	TGTGCCAGCAGCCGTGACAGGAACACTGAAGCTTTCTTT	CASSRDRNTEAFF
TRBV7-7	-	TRBD2	TRBJ2-1	TGTGCCAGCAGCTTGGTAGCGGGGACCAGTGAGCAGTTCTTC	CASSLVAGTSEQFF
TRBV29-1	-	-	TRBJ2-7	TGCAGCGTTGTTTACAGCCAAGCCCCCTACGAGCAGTACTTC	CSVVYSQAPYEQYF
TRBV9	-	TRBD1	TRBJ1-1	TGTGCCAGCAGCCACCCTGTGGTCAAGGGGGCGAGGGACACTGAAGCTTTCTTT	CASSHPVVKGARDTEAFF
TRBV6-4	-	-	TRBJ1-2	TGTGCCAGCAGTGAAACAGGGATCAACTACACCTTC	CASSETGINYTF
TRBV11-2	-	-	TRBJ1-5	TGTGCCAGCAGCTTAGAGGTAGGAGTCTTCAATCAGCCCCAGCATTTT	CASSLEVGVFNQPQHF
TRBV5-6	-	-	TRBJ2-2	TGTGCCAGCAGTATCGCGAACACCGGGGAGCTGTTTTTT	CASSIANTGELFF
TRBV4-1	-	TRBD2	TRBJ2-3	TGCGCCAGCAGCCAAGACGCGGGGGGGGGAACAGATACGCAGTATTTT	CASSQDAGGGTDTQYF
TRBV29-1	-	-	TRBJ1-2	TGCAGCGTGGTTAAGGGGTCAGCTAACTATGGCTACACCTTC	CSVVKGSANYGYTF
TRBV7-9	few	-	TRBJ1-4	TGTGCCAGCAGCCCGGGGGGGAGACTTGAAAAACTGTTTTTT	CASSPGGRLEKLFF
TRBV5-1	-	TRBD1	TRBJ2-7	TGCGCCAGCAGCATAGCCGGGACAGGAGGTTCCTACGAGCAGTACTTC	CASSIAGTGGSYEQYF
TRBV6-5	-	-	TRBJ1-2	TGTGCCAGCAGTCCGACCGGGACACCGTATGGCTACACCTTC	CASSPTGTPYGYTF
TRBV19	-	-	TRBJ1-5	TGTGCCAGTAGTATTCAGGGGCCCAATCAGCCCCAGCATTTT	CASSIQGPNQPQHF
TRBV19	-	-	TRBJ1-4	TGTGCCAGTAGTATAAGTGGGGGCGAAGAAAAACTGTTTTTT	CASSISGGEEKLFF
TRBV7-2	-	-	TRBJ1-2	TGTGCCAGCAGCCCGGGGACATCTGGTCGGCACACCTTC	CASSPGTSGRHTF
TRBV19	-	TRBD1	TRBJ1-2	TGTGCCAGCGGGACAGGCGTAAACTATGGCTACACCTTC	CASGTGVNYGYTF
TRBV6-5	-	TRBD1	TRBJ1-2	TGTGCCAGCAGTTACTCCGGGACAGGGGCCCATGGCTACACCTTC	CASSYSGTGAHGYTF
TRBV6-5	-	-	TRBJ1-3	TGTGCCAGCAGTTTCGACGCCAGGGGCCGCCGGGACACCATATATTTT	CASSFDARGRRDTIYF
TRBV7-6	-	-	TRBJ1-3	TGTGCCAGCAGCTTAGTCCACAGGATGGGTGGAGGAAACACCATATATTTT	CASSLVHRMGGGNTIYF
TRBV4-2	few	TRBD1	TRBJ1-5	TGTGCCAGCAGCCAGCAGACAGGGACGACGGGTCAGCCCCAGCATTTT	CASSQQTGTTGQPQHF
TRBV13	-	TRBD1	TRBJ1-2	TGTGCCAGCAGCTGGAGGGACAGGGACTATGGCTACACCTTC	CASSWRDRDYGYTF
TRBV7-2	-	TRBD1	TRBJ1-3	TGTGCCAGCAGCCGGGGGACAGCCGGAAACACCATATATTTT	CASSRGTAGNTIYF
TRBV7-2	-	TRBD2	TRBJ2-3	TGTGCCAGCAGCTCGCCTTTAGCGGGGAGAAACACAGATACGCAGTATTTT	CASSSPLAGRNTDTQYF
TRBV5-6	-	-	TRBJ2-7	TGTGCCAGCACCCGTAGGCAATGGAGCTACGAGCAGTACTTC	CASTRRQWSYEQYF
TRBV7-2	once	-	TRBJ1-2	TGTGCCAGCAGCTTAGACAGCTATGGCTACACCTTC	CASSLDSYGYTF